The 4 T cell receptor beta chains below come from one sample, sequenced in a study of human T cells and chemical hapten exposure. Sample time point: patch test 2, 6 weeks after DPC sensitization. Stated treatment: therapeutic diphenylcyclopropenone sensitization with weekly scalp DPC. One entry per CDR3 protein, called by TCRdb with MiXCR from the RACE reads. Altogether tens of thousands of distinct CDR3 sequences are present, about 9.4% being singletons, with the ten largest covering less than 5%. Sequencing was performed on whole blood, taken in connection with sensitization to the hapten diphenylcyclopropenone (DPC). These receptors were collected from a woman between 50 and 59 years old with alopecia areata. Some clones in this sample may be carry-over from other donors' samples.

This chain uses TRBV28 with TRBJ2-7; 9 bases map to TRBD2. The CDR3 has 13 residues. Germline CDR1 is MDHEN and CDR2 is SYDVKM. CDR3 region: CALSGSYSYEQYF. CDR3 in DNA: TGTGCTCTTAGCGGGAGCTACTCCTACGAGCAGTACTTC. Together with reference TRBV28 and TRBJ2-7, the CDR3 gives the full variable domain: DVKVTQSSRYLVKRTGEKVFLECVQDMDHENMFWYRQDPGLGLRLIYFSYDVKMKEKGDIPEGYSVSREKKERFSLILESASTNQTSMYLCALSGSYSYEQYFGPGTRLTVT.

This clonotype was recorded a few times. The CDR3 loop is CASRKSGFSGANVLTF. DNA for the CDR3: TGTGCCAGCAGAAAATCGGGATTCTCTGGGGCCAACGTCCTGACTTTC. J is TRBJ2-6 and V is TRBV6-6; D is possibly TRBD2 (5 bases). Germline CDR1 is MNHNY and CDR2 is SVGAGI (reference sequence). Trimming left V 6 bases short and J 0 bases short, with 12 bases between. This CDR3 has 16 residues.

The J gene is TRBJ2-7, the V gene TRBV7-2; maybe TRBD2 (7 bases). This CDR3 region has 14 residues. Germline CDR1 reads SGHTA; CDR2 reads FQGNSA. Trimming left V 0 bases short and J 6 bases short, with 12 bases between. The CDR3 protein is CASSLARRGGEQYF. The CDR3 bases are TGTGCCAGCAGCTTAGCGAGAAGGGGGGGCGAGCAGTACTTC.

This clonotype was seen at least ten times. This chain joins TRBV3-1 and TRBJ2-7; 7 positions agree with TRBD1. This CDR3 contains 14 residues. J was trimmed by 1 base and V by 5 bases; bases with no gene match: 5. The germline V gene has CDR1 LGHDT and CDR2 YNNKEL (reference sequence). Here the CDR3 reads CASSEGQASYEQYF. DNA of the CDR3: TGTGCCAGCAGCGAAGGACAGGCGTCCTACGAGCAGTACTTC.